The 10 T cell receptor beta chains presented below share a single source sample, sequenced in a study of CD8+ T cells in alopecia areata. TCR sequencing used cDNA made by reverse transcription of extracted RNA. TCRdb's table, derived via immunoSEQ multiplex PCR, lists solely in-frame clones and lacks some. The table lists approximately 180,000 clones, about 67% of them singletons, with 11% in the top ten. This material consisted of CD8+ T cells sorted from blood, taken at week 0. Receptor source: a human donor with alopecia areata.

The J gene is TRBJ2-7, the V gene TRBV11-2; D ambiguous. This CDR3 contains 12 residues. The V gene's germline CDR1 is SGHAT and CDR2 FQNNGV. V lost 8 bases, J lost 2 bases, and 10 bases lay in between. The CDR3: CASRYGAYEQYF. The CDR3 DNA is TGTGCCAGCCGGTATGGAGCCTACGAGCAGTACTTC. Based on the CDR3 plus reference TRBV11-2 and TRBJ2-7, the full variable domain is EAGVAQSPRYKIIEKRQSVAFWCNPISGHATLYWYQQILGQGPKLLIQFQNNGVVDDSQLPKDRFSAERLKGVDSTLKIQPAKLEDSAVYLCASRYGAYEQYFGPGTRLTVT.

This clone was counted between two and nine times. The V gene is TRBV5-1, the J gene TRBJ1-1; D is ambiguous. The V and J ends lost 1 base and 1 base respectively, with 5 bases between them. The CDR3 contains 13 residues. Germline loops: CDR1 SGHRS, CDR2 YFSETQ. Written as DNA, the CDR3 is TGCGCCAGCAGCTTGACGGGGAACACTGAAGCTTTCTTT. It yields the protein CASSLTGNTEAFF.

The chain recombines TRBV13 with TRBJ1-2; no clear D. Germline lookup yields CDR1 PRHDT and CDR2 FYEKMQ (reference sequence). Trimming took 0 bases from V and 8 from J, leaving 16 bases between them. The CDR3 totals 15 residues. CDR3 sequence reads: CASSLGRNSMGGYTF. Here the CDR3 DNA reads TGTGCCAGCAGCTTAGGCCGGAACTCTATGGGGGGCTACACCTTC.

The chain uses TRBV27 and TRBJ2-5; the match to TRBD2 covers 14 bases. Per germline, CDR1 MNHEY and CDR2 SMNVEV (reference sequence). The CDR3 is made up of 19 amino acids. V trimming: 4 bases; J trimming: 5 bases; junction bases outside the gene matches: 15. DNA of the CDR3: TGTGCCAGCAGTTCCCCCGGAGGGACTAGCGGGGGTTGGGCGGAGACCCAGTACTTC. Translated: CASSSPGGTSGGWAETQYF.

The chain uses TRBV30 and TRBJ1-5; D call uncertain. V was shortened by 1 base and J by 4 bases, with 8 bases between the two germline ends. This CDR3 is 13 amino acids long. Per the germline V gene, CDR1 is GTSNPN and CDR2 is SVGIG (reference sequence). CDR3 nucleotides: TGTGCCTGGAGTGCCAACCGTAATCAGCCCCAGCATTTT. Its protein is CAWSANRNQPQHF.

This clone was observed a few times. This sequence joins TRBV29-1 and TRBJ2-7; 7 bases align to TRBD1. This CDR3 region has 12 residues. Losses at the gene ends were 3 bases for V and 6 bases for J; bases not matched to a gene: 5. Germline assignment: CDR1 SQVTM and CDR2 ANQGSEA. The CDR3 region has the DNA TGCAGCGTTGAGTCGACAGGGACCGAGCAGTACTTC. The encoded protein is CSVESTGTEQYF.

This clone was counted between two and nine times. The chain uses TRBV29-1 and TRBJ1-2; D remains unclear. CDR1 SQVTM and CDR2 ANQGSEA come from the germline V gene. The CDR3 sequence is 14 residues long. V was shortened by 0 bases and J by 2 bases, with 10 bases between the two germline ends. The CDR3 is CSVEDPLMNYGYTF. CDR3 sequence (DNA): TGCAGCGTTGAAGACCCCCTAATGAACTATGGCTACACCTTC.

The chain joins TRBV9 to TRBJ2-1; D is possibly TRBD2 (5 bases). This CDR3 is built from 16 residues. Trimming removed 0 bases at V and 1 base at J, with 11 bases between. The germline CDR1 and CDR2 sequences are SGDLS and YYNGEE. The DNA of the CDR3 is TGTGCCAGCAGCGTAGCCGGACTGGGATCCTACAATGAGCAGTTCTTC. Translated, it gives CASSVAGLGSYNEQFF.

The rearrangement links TRBV5-6 to TRBJ1-2; D is possibly TRBD1 (5 bases). The CDR3 covers 17 residues. The V gene lost 4 bases and the J gene lost 5 bases, with 24 bases spanning the gap. Germline loops: CDR1 SGHDT, CDR2 YYEEEE. CDR3 DNA sequence: TGTGCCAGCAGCGCTCCATGGGGGGACGGAAAAGGATATGGCTACACCTTC. Translating it yields CASSAPWGDGKGYGYTF.

This clone turned up a few times. The chain recombines TRBV10-2 with TRBJ2-7; D is undetermined. Germline CDR1 reads WSHSY; CDR2 reads SAAADI. The CDR3 is 14 residues long. With 3 bases removed from V and 1 base from J, the gap between germline ends came to 10 bases. CDR3 sequence: CASSDLAASYEQYF. CDR3 DNA sequence: TGCGCCAGCAGTGACCTGGCAGCTTCCTACGAGCAGTACTTC.